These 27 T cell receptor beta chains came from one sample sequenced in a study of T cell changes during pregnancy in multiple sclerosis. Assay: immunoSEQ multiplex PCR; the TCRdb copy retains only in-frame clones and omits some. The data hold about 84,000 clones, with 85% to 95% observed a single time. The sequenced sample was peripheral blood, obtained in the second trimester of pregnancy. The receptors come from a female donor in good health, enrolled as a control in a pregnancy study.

The CDR3 nucleotides are TGTGCCAGCAGCTTAGGGACAGGGCAATCCAACTATGGCTACACCTTC. Amino acid sequence: CASSLGTGQSNYGYTF. V and J are TRBV7-9 and TRBJ1-2, with 8 bases identical to TRBD1. V shed 1 base, J shed 2 bases, and the junction held 6 bases outside the gene matches. This CDR3 is 16 amino acids long. From germline, CDR1 is SEHNR and CDR2 FQNEAQ (reference sequence).

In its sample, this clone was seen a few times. The CDR3 nucleotides read TGTGCCAGCAGCTCCCAGGGCTACAATGAGCAGTTCTTC. This translates into CASSSQGYNEQFF. The chain links TRBV7-2 to TRBJ2-1; TRBD1 is a possible D gene (5 bases). Germline V gives CDR1 SGHTA, CDR2 FQGNSA. The CDR3 consists of 13 residues. V was pared by 4 bases and J by 3 bases, with 7 bases between. The full variable domain, completed using reference TRBV7-2 and TRBJ2-1, is GAGVSQSPSNKVTEKGKDVELRCDPISGHTALYWYRQSLGQGLEFLIYFQGNSAPDKSGLPSDRFSAERTGGSVSTLTIQRTQQEDSAVYLCASSSQGYNEQFFGPGTRLTVL.

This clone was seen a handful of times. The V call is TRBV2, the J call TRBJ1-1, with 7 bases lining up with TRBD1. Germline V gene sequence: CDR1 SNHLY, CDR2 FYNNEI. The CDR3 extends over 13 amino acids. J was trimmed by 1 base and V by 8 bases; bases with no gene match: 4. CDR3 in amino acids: CASGGQPNTEAFF. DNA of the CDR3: TGTGCCAGCGGGGGACAGCCGAACACTGAAGCTTTCTTT.

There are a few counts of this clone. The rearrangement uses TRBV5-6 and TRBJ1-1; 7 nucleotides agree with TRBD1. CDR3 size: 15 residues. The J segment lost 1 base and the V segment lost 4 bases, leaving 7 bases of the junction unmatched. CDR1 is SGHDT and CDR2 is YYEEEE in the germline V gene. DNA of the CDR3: TGTGCCAGCAGCCCGACGGGGGACAGGAACACTGAAGCTTTCTTT. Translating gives CASSPTGDRNTEAFF.

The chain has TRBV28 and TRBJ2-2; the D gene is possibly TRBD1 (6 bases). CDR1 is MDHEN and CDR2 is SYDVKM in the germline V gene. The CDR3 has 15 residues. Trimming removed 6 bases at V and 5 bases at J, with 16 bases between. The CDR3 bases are TGTGCCAGCAGCCCCCTCAGGGGTGGAACCGGGGAGCTGTTTTTT. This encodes CASSPLRGGTGELFF.

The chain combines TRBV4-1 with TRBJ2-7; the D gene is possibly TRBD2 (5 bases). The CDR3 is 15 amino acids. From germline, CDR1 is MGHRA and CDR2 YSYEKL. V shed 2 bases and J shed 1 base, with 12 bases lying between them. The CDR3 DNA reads TGCGCCAGCAGCCAATATAGCCGGACTTCCTACGAGCAGTACTTC. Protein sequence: CASSQYSRTSYEQYF.

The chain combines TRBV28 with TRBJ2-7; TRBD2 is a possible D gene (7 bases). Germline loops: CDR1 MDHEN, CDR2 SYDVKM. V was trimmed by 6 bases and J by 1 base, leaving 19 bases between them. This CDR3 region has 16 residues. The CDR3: CASRPRGGKLSYEQYF. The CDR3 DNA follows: TGTGCCAGCAGACCCAGGGGAGGGAAGCTTTCCTACGAGCAGTACTTC.

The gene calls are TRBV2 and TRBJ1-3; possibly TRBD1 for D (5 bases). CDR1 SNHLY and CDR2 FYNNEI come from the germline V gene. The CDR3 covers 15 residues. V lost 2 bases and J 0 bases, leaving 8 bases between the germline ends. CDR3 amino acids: CASSETDSSGNTIYF. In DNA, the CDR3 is TGTGCCAGCAGTGAAACCGACAGCTCTGGAAACACCATATATTTT.

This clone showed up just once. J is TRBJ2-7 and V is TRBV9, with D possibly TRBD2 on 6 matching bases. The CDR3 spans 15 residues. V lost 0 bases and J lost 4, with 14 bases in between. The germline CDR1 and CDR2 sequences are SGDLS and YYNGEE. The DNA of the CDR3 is TGTGCCAGCAGCGTAGGTCGAGCGGGCATATACGAGCAGTACTTC. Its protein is CASSVGRAGIYEQYF.

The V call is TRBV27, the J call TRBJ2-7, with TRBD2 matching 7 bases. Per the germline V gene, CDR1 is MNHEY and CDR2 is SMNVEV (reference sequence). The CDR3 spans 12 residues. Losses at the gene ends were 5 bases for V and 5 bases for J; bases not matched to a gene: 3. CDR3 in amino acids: CASSPSGNEQYF. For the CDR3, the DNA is TGTGCCAGCAGTCCGAGCGGGAACGAGCAGTACTTC.

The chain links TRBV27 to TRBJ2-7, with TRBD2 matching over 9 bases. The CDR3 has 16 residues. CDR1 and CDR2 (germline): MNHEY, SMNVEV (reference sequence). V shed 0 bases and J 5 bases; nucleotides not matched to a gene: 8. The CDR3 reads CASSLSPGTSFHEQYF. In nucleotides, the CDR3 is TGTGCCAGCAGTTTATCCCCCGGGACTAGCTTCCACGAGCAGTACTTC.

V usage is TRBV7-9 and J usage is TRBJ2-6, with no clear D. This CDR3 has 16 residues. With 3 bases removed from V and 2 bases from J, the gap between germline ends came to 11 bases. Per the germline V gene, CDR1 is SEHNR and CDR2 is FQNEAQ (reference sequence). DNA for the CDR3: TGTGCCAGCAGCTTGAGGCTGGAGCCTGGGGCCAACGTCCTGACTTTC. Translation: CASSLRLEPGANVLTF.

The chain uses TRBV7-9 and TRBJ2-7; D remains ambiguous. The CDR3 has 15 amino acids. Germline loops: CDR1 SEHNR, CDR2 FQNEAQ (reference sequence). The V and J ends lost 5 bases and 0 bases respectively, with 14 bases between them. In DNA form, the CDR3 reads TGTGCCAGCAGCGCTGTCGCGGCCTCCTCCTACGAGCAGTACTTC. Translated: CASSAVAASSYEQYF.

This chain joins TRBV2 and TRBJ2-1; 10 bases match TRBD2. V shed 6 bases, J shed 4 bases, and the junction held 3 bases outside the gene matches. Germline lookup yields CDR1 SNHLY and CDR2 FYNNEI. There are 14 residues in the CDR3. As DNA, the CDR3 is TGTGCCAGCAGGGGGACTAGCGAATACAATGAGCAGTTCTTC. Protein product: CASRGTSEYNEQFF.

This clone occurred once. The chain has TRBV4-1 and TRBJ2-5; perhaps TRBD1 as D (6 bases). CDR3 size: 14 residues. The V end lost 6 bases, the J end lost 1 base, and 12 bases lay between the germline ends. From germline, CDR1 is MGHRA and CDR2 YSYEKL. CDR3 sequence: CASRLGRGQETQYF. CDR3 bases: TGCGCCAGCAGGTTAGGCAGGGGCCAAGAGACCCAGTACTTC.

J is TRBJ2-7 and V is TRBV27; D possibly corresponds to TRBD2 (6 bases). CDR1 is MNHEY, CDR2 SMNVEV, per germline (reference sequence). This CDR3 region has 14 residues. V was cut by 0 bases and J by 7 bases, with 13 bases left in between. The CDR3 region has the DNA TGTGCCAGCAGTTTATCTGGGGGGTCGTGGGAGCAGTACTTC. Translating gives CASSLSGGSWEQYF.

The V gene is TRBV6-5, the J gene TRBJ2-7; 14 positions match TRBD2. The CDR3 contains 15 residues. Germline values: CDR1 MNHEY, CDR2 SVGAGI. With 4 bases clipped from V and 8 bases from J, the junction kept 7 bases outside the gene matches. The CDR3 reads CASSSRLAGGLQQYF. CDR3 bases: TGTGCCAGCAGTTCCCGACTAGCGGGGGGGCTGCAGCAGTACTTC.

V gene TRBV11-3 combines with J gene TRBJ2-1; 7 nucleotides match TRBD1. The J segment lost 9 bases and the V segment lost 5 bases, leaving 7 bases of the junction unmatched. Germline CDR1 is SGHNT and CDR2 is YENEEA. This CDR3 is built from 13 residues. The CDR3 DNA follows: TGTGCCAGCAGCATCGAGACAGGGAGTGAGCAGTTCTTC. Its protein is CASSIETGSEQFF.

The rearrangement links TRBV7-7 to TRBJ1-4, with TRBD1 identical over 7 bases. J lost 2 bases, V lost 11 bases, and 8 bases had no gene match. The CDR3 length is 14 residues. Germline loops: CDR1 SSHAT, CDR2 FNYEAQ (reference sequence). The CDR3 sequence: CALGEDRTNEKLFF. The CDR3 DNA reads TGTGCCTTAGGGGAGGACAGGACTAATGAAAAACTGTTTTTT.

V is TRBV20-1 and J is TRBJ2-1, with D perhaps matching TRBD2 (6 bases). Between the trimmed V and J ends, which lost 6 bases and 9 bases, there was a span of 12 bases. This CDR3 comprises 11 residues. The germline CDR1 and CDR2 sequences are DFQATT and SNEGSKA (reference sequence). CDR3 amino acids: CSARGLGEQFF. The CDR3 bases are TGCAGTGCGAGGGGACTGGGTGAGCAGTTCTTC.

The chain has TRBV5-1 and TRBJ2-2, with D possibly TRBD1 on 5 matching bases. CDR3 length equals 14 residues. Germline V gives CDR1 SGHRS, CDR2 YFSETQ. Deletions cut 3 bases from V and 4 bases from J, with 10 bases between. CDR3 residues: CASSSRQSTGELFF. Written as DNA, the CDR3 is TGCGCCAGCAGCTCTCGACAGAGCACCGGGGAGCTGTTTTTT. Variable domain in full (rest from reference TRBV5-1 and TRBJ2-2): KAGVTQTPRYLIKTRGQQVTLSCSPISGHRSVSWYQQTPGQGLQFLFEYFSETQRNKGNFPGRFSGRQFSNSRSEMNVSTLELGDSALYLCASSSRQSTGELFFGEGSRLTVL.

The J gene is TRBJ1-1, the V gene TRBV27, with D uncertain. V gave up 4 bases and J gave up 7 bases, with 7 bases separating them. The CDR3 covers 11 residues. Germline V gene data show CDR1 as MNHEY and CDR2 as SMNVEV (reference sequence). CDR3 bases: TGTGCCAGCAGTTCCCTCCGTGAAGCTTTCTTT. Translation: CASSSLREAFF.

CDR3 sequence (DNA): TGCGCCAGCAGCTACCGGGGGACTAGAGAGACCCAGTACTTC. Translated, it gives CASSYRGTRETQYF. This sequence joins TRBV5-1 and TRBJ2-5; TRBD2 matches 8 bases. The germline CDR1 and CDR2 sequences are SGHRS and YFSETQ. The CDR3 is 14 amino acids. Trimming at V came to 3 bases and at J to 4 bases, leaving 5 bases not matched to a gene.

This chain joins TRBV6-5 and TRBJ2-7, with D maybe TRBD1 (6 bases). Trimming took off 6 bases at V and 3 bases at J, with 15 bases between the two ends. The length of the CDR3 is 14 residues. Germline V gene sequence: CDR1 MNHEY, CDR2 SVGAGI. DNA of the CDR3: TGTGCCAGCAGCCGTACAGGGACCAGCTACGAGCAGTACTTC. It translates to CASSRTGTSYEQYF.

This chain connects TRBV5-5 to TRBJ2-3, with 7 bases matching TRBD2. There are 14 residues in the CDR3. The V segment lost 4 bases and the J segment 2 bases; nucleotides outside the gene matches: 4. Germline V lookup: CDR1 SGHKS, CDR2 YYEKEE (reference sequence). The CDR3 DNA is TGTGCCAGCAGCGGGGGGGTGCTCACAGATACGCAGTATTTT. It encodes CASSGGVLTDTQYF. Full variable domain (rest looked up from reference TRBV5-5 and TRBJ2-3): DAGVTQSPTHLIKTRGQQVTLRCSPISGHKSVSWYQQVLGQGPQFIFQYYEKEERGRGNFPDRFSARQFPNYSSELNVNALLLGDSALYLCASSGGVLTDTQYFGPGTRLTVL.

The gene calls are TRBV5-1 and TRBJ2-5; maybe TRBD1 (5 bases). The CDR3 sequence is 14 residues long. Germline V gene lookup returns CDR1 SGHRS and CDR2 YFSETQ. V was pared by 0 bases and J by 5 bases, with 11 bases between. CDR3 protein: CASSLVGVSETQYF. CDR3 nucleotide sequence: TGCGCCAGCAGCTTGGTAGGGGTCTCGGAGACCCAGTACTTC.

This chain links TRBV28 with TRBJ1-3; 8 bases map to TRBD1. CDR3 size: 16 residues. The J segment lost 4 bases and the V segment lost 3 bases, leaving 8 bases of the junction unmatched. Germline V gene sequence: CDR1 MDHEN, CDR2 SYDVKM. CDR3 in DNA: TGTGCCAGCAGTTTGGCAACAGGGGGTTCGGGAAACACCATATATTTT. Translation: CASSLATGGSGNTIYF.